The clone carrying this TCR beta chain was observed at least ten times. As yet, its antigen is unknown. The sample is drawn from a study of Graves' ophthalmopathy and Graves' hyperthyroidism. Study-wide results and caveats: A model of 13 signatures distinguished ophthalmopathy from stable hyperthyroidism at approximately 90% sensitivity and roughly 80% specificity.

No ophthalmopathy within 18 months of follow-up signified stable hyperthyroidism. RNA transcripts yielded amplified TCR beta CDR3 regions. Second-round multiplex PCR came after first-round RT-PCR with HTBI primers. Each CDR3 protein gets one entry after TCRdb re-called the multiplex PCR reads with MiXCR. Of hundreds of thousands of distinct CDR3 sequences in the sample, roughly 20% were seen once. The CDR3 is made up of 15 amino acids. The germline V gene has CDR1 SGHRS and CDR2 YFSETQ. V was cut by 4 bases and J by 1 base, with 15 bases left in between. The specimen sequenced was peripheral blood. This TCR was sampled from a woman younger than 30 with stable Graves' hyperthyroidism. The rearrangement joins TRBV5-1 to TRBJ2-7; D not resolved. As DNA, the CDR3 is TGCGCCAGCAGCCCTCGACCCGACGGGTCCTACGAGCAGTACTTC. This translates into CASSPRPDGSYEQYF.